This T cell receptor beta chain originates from a study of metastatic and nonmetastatic thyroid tumors. Turning to the study itself: Comparison of repertoires was carried out across blood and tumor or nodule tissue from malignant and benign thyroid patients.

TCRdb re-called the PCR reads with MiXCR. In the table there are approximately 17,000 clones, approximately 25% of which are singletons. CDR1 MGHRA and CDR2 YSYEKL come from the germline V gene. V trimming: 3 bases; J trimming: 12 bases; junction bases outside the gene matches: 2. The CDR3 consists of 13 residues. No treatment had been given to any patient before thyroid surgery. Sequencing was done on a sample of adjacent normal tissue. This receptor was identified in a female donor with papillary thyroid cancer or a benign thyroid nodule (not recorded which). Some clones in this sample may be carry-over from other donors' samples. This chain joins TRBV4-1 and TRBJ1-6, with 10 bases lining up with TRBD1. CDR3 in amino acids: CASSHRDRGPLHF. CDR3 nucleotides: TGCGCCAGCAGCCACCGGGACAGGGGACCCCTCCACTTT.